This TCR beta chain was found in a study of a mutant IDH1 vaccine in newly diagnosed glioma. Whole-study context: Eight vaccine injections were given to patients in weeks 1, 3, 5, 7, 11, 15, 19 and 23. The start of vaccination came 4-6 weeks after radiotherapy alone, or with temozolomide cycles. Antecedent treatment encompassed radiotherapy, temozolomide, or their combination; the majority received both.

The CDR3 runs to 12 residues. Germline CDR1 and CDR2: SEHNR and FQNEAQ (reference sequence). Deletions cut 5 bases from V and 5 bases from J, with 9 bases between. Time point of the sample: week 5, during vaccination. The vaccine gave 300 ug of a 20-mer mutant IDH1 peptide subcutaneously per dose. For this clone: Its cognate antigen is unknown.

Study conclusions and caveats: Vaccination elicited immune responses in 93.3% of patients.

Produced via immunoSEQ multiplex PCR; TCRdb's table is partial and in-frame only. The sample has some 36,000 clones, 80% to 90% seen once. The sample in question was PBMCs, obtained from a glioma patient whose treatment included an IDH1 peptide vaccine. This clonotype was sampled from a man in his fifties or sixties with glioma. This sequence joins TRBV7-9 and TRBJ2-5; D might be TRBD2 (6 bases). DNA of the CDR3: TGTGCCAGCAGCCAGGAGGGGGAGACCCAGTACTTC. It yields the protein CASSQEGETQYF.